Sequencing of this TCR beta chain was carried out in a study of blood T cell repertoires in COVID-19. V lost 6 bases and J lost 5; bases outside the gene matches: 7. Looked up from germline, CDR1 is SGHRS and CDR2 is YFSETQ. This CDR3 region has 14 residues. TCRdb's copy holds only in-frame clones and misses some; the assay was immunoSEQ multiplex PCR. The sample has about 240,000 clones; 80% to 90% are singletons. Participants' own reports of clinical history determined their cohort assignment. The sequence was collected from a woman younger than 45 with acute COVID-19. The sample comprised PBMCs or T cells enriched from blood (not recorded which). V and J are TRBV5-1 and TRBJ2-5, with TRBD1 matching 10 bases. Here the CDR3 reads CASTPRTGGETQYF. CDR3 bases: TGCGCCAGCACCCCGCGGACAGGGGGTGAGACCCAGTACTTC.